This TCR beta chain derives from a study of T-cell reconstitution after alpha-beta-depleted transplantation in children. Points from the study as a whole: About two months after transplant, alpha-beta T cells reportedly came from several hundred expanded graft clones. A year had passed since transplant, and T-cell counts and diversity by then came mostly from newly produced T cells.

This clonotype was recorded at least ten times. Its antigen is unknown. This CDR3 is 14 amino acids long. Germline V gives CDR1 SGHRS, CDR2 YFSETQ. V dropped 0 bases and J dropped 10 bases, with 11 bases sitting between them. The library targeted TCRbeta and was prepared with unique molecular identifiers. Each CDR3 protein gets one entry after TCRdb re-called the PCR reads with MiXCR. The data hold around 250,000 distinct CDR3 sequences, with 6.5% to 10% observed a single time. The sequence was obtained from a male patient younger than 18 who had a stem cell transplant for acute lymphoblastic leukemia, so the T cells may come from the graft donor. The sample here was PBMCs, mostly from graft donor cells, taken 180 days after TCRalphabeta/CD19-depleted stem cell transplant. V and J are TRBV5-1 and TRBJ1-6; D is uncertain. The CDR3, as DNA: TGCGCCAGCAGCTTGGTAGGGATCCACTCACCCCTCCACTTT. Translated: CASSLVGIHSPLHF. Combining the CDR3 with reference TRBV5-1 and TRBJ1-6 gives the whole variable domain KAGVTQTPRYLIKTRGQQVTLSCSPISGHRSVSWYQQTPGQGLQFLFEYFSETQRNKGNFPGRFSGRQFSNSRSEMNVSTLELGDSALYLCASSLVGIHSPLHFGNGTRLTVT.